Included here is one TCR beta chain sequence, with context. Germline CDR1 and CDR2: SGHRS and YFSETQ. This CDR3 is built from 14 residues. V was pared by 0 bases and J by 16 bases, with 11 bases of the junction left unmatched. These data belong to a study of blood T cell repertoires in COVID-19. Study summary: Italy, Spain and the United States were the sources of the convalescent and acute COVID-19 samples.

Per the study methods: Amplification from reference gene primers served as the basis for estimated nucleated cell counts. Measured with immunoSEQ multiplex PCR; TCRdb has only the in-frame clones, and not every one. That table gives V, J and clone size, and the DNA gave D and trimming. The table shows roughly 200,000 clones, with around 79% occurring only once. Specimen: peripheral blood. The chain recombines TRBV5-1 with TRBJ2-1; 9 bases match TRBD2. The origin of this receptor is a man in his forties or fifties who had recovered from COVID-19. The CDR3 reads CASSLEALAGYFFF. The CDR3 nucleotides read TGCGCCAGCAGCTTGGAAGCTCTAGCGGGATATTTTTTCTTC.